A single sample is the source of the 13 T cell receptor beta chains below, sequenced in a study of T cell repertoires in aging, cancer and after chemotherapy (dated by TCRdb to about 2019). Genomic DNA extracted from peripheral blood, rather than sorted cells or RNA, was used as the source for amplification of TCR beta rearrangements. Sequencing relied on an Illumina MiSeq. Using a mixed TRB-A/B primer pool, multiplex touch-down PCR amplified rearranged TRB sequences covering the V, D and J segments. Through fastp at Q25 and MiXCR, TCRdb rebuilt clones from the public reads, retaining in-frame beta chains. Identical CDR3 protein sequences are pooled into one entry, listed with their most common genes and DNA. For this sample there are about 5,300 distinct CDR3 sequences; roughly 26% appear just once. The top ten hold roughly 7.4% of the sample. The specimen was blood. The receptors shown here come from a human donor in good health.

By share, this clonotype counts as medium-sized. The genes are TRBV6-4 and TRBJ2-3; D gene unclear. This CDR3 is built from 13 residues. The germline gives CDR1 MRHNA, CDR2 SNTAGT. V lost 0 bases to trimming and J lost 5 bases, with 6 bases between them. The chain's CDR3 is CASSDSEEDTQYF. CDR3 DNA: TGTGCCAGCAGTGACTCCGAGGAAGATACGCAGTATTTT.

Relative to its sample, this clonotype is medium-sized (0.01 to 0.1%). The rearrangement joins TRBV19 to TRBJ1-5; maybe TRBD1 (6 bases). Trimming pared 0 bases from V and 1 base from J, leaving 13 bases between. This CDR3 has 17 residues. The V gene's germline CDR1 is LNHDA and CDR2 SQIVND (reference sequence). The CDR3 spells CASSIERGMASNQPQHF. The CDR3 DNA is TGTGCCAGTAGTATAGAAAGGGGGATGGCGAGCAATCAGCCCCAGCATTTT.

This sequence joins TRBV28 and TRBJ1-3, with 7 bases matching TRBD1. Germline-derived CDR1 and CDR2 are MDHEN and SYDVKM. CDR3 length equals 13 residues. V gave up 8 bases and J gave up 6 bases; unmatched junction bases: 7. The DNA of the CDR3 is TGTGCCAGCCTCGGGACAGATGTAAACACCATATATTTT. It specifies CASLGTDVNTIYF.

This sequence joins TRBV7-2 and TRBJ2-5, with TRBD1 matching 8 bases. CDR1 is SGHTA, CDR2 FQGNSA, per germline. V lost 0 bases and J lost 5; bases outside the gene matches: 11. This CDR3 has 17 amino acids. CDR3 coding DNA: TGTGCCAGCAGCTTAGCCGGGACAGGAAGGGGTGGGGAGACCCAGTACTTC. This encodes CASSLAGTGRGGETQYF.

In this sample, this clonotype is medium-sized. V usage is TRBV30 and J usage is TRBJ1-4, with 7 bases lining up with TRBD1. The J segment lost 3 bases and the V segment lost 0 bases, leaving 1 base of the junction unmatched. The CDR3 spans 14 residues. The germline CDR1 and CDR2 sequences are GTSNPN and SVGIG (reference sequence). The CDR3 nucleotides are TGTGCCTGGAGTGTGCAGGGGGCTAATGAAAAACTGTTTTTT. Encoded protein: CAWSVQGANEKLFF. Drawing the rest from reference TRBV30 and TRBJ1-4, the complete variable domain is SQTIHQWPATLVQPVGSPLSLECTVEGTSNPNLYWYRQAAGRGLQLLFYSVGIGQISSEVPQNLSASRPQDRQFILSSKKLLLSDSGFYLCAWSVQGANEKLFFGSGTQLSVL.

This clonotype was detected only a few times. The chain links TRBV13 to TRBJ1-1, with 10 bases lining up with TRBD1. V was pared by 5 bases and J by 4 bases, with 10 bases of the junction left unmatched. Looked up from germline, CDR1 is PRHDT and CDR2 is FYEKMQ (reference sequence). The CDR3 has 16 residues. The CDR3 bases are TGTGCCAGCAGCCCTGAGCCGGGACAGGGGACCACTGAAGCTTTCTTT. It yields the protein CASSPEPGQGTTEAFF.

V gene TRBV7-9 combines with J gene TRBJ1-6; D is uncertain. The germline gives CDR1 SEHNR, CDR2 FQNEAQ (reference sequence). V lost 5 bases, J lost 8 bases, and 10 bases lay in between. This CDR3 comprises 13 residues. DNA of the CDR3: TGTGCCAGCAGCCTCGAGGGAGATTCACCCCTCCACTTT. Protein sequence: CASSLEGDSPLHF.

V and J are TRBV10-2 and TRBJ2-5; 15 bases fit TRBD2. The CDR3 has 16 amino acids. Per germline, CDR1 WSHSY and CDR2 SAAADI. The V and J ends lost 4 bases and 2 bases, in that order; junction bases with no gene match: 2. The DNA of the CDR3 is TGCGCCAGCAGTGTTGGACTAGCGGGAGGGCAAGAGACCCAGTACTTC. Protein sequence: CASSVGLAGGQETQYF.

By sample fraction, this clonotype is medium-sized. The V gene is TRBV30, the J gene TRBJ2-5, with 10 bases matching TRBD2. Germline V CDR1 and CDR2: GTSNPN, SVGIG (reference sequence). This CDR3 has 16 residues. The junction had 14 bases not matched to a gene; V was cut back by 3 bases and J by 7 bases. In DNA, the CDR3 is TGTGCCTGGAGAATCAAGTCTGCTAGCGGGGGTGGGACCCAGTACTTC. Protein: CAWRIKSASGGGTQYF.

The chain uses TRBV27 and TRBJ1-1; D might be TRBD1 (6 bases). Germline CDR1 and CDR2: MNHEY and SMNVEV (reference sequence). The CDR3 sequence is 15 residues long. Trimming shortened V by 3 bases and J by 4 bases, and 15 bases separated the two germline ends. CDR3 sequence: CASSFGAPGATEAFF. CDR3 bases: TGTGCCAGCAGTTTTGGTGCACCGGGGGCCACTGAAGCTTTCTTT.

A single count supports this clonotype. A junction end diverges from the germline sequence, so it may reflect a read error. The genes are TRBV4-2 and TRBJ2-3, with 7 positions matching TRBD2. In germline, CDR1 is LGHNA, CDR2 YNFKEQ. This CDR3 is built from 16 residues. The DNA of the CDR3 is TGCGCCAGCAGCCAAGAAAACGGGAGGATCACAGATACGCAGTATTTT. Amino acids: CASSQENGRITDTQYF.

V gene TRBV30 combines with J gene TRBJ1-1; D is unresolved. V was clipped by 4 bases and J by 5 bases, with 17 bases between them. Germline lookup yields CDR1 GTSNPN and CDR2 SVGIG (reference sequence). This CDR3 spans 14 amino acids. The CDR3: CAWTVSRGRTEAFF. The CDR3 nucleotides are TGTGCCTGGACCGTGAGTCGGGGAAGAACTGAAGCTTTCTTT. Using reference TRBV30 and TRBJ1-1 for the parts outside the CDR3, the full variable domain is SQTIHQWPATLVQPVGSPLSLECTVEGTSNPNLYWYRQAAGRGLQLLFYSVGIGQISSEVPQNLSASRPQDRQFILSSKKLLLSDSGFYLCAWTVSRGRTEAFFGQGTRLTVV.

This clonotype counts as large. This sequence joins TRBV6-1 and TRBJ2-1; 12 bases are shared with TRBD2. The CDR3 totals 15 residues. Germline V gene data show CDR1 as MNHNS and CDR2 as SASEGT. Trimming took 2 bases from V and 4 from J; bases not matched to a gene: 0. This chain's CDR3 is CASSELAGGYNEQFF. In DNA, the CDR3 is TGTGCCAGCAGTGAACTAGCGGGAGGGTACAATGAGCAGTTCTTC.